Shown below are 10 T cell receptor beta chains from a single sample sequenced in a study of blood T cell repertoires in COVID-19. Using immunoSEQ multiplex PCR, the repertoire was profiled, and TCRdb retains in-frame clones only, with some absent. Of some 230,000 clones in the sample, around 84% were seen once. Sequencing was carried out using peripheral blood. These receptors all come from a woman aged 55-70 years who had recovered from COVID-19.

This rearrangement joins TRBV2 to TRBJ2-2; TRBD2 aligns across 13 bases. CDR3 length: 16 residues. Germline CDR1 SNHLY, CDR2 FYNNEI. The junction had 5 bases not matched to a gene; V was cut back by 5 bases and J by 5 bases. Written as DNA, the CDR3 is TGTGCCAGCAGTTCGACTAGCGGGGGGTTTACCGGGGAGCTGTTTTTT. This gives the protein CASSSTSGGFTGELFF.

The chain is built from TRBV7-3 and TRBJ2-6, with unresolved D. Deletions cut 4 bases from V and 0 bases from J, with 4 bases between. This CDR3 has 14 residues. In germline, CDR1 is SGHTA, CDR2 FQGTGA. CDR3 DNA sequence: TGTGCCAGCAGCTCTTTCTCTGGGGCCAACGTCCTGACTTTC. It codes for CASSSFSGANVLTF.

V is TRBV12-3 or TRBV12-4 and J is TRBJ1-1, with no clear D. CDR3 length: 12 residues. Trimming shortened V by 5 bases and J by 12 bases, and 16 bases separated the two germline ends. CDR3 nucleotides: TGTGCCAGCAGTCTGGGGTGGACTACGACTTTCTTT. This gives the protein CASSLGWTTTFF.

CDR3 region: CASSPTGGNSNQPQHF. The CDR3 coding sequence is TGCGCCAGCAGCCCGACAGGGGGTAATAGCAATCAGCCCCAGCATTTT. V and J are TRBV5-1 and TRBJ1-5, with TRBD1 matching 9 bases. This CDR3 has 16 amino acids. The ends lost 4 bases at V and 0 bases at J; junction bases unmatched: 5. Germline V CDR1 and CDR2: SGHRS, YFSETQ.

The chain employs TRBV5-1 and TRBJ2-4; 14 positions match TRBD2. The CDR3 consists of 15 residues. Germline-derived CDR1 and CDR2 are SGHRS and YFSETQ. V lost 4 bases, J lost 7 bases, and 4 bases stayed unmatched. CDR3 coding DNA: TGCGCCAGCAGCGGGACTAGCGGGGGAAGGAACATTCAGTACTTC. Protein: CASSGTSGGRNIQYF.

In the case of this clone: Other DNA sequences in the sample encode the same CDR3. CDR3 residues: CASSISRANTGELFF. The CDR3 nucleotides read TGTGCCAGTAGTATCTCGCGGGCGAACACCGGGGAGCTGTTTTTT. The chain uses TRBV19 and TRBJ2-2; tentative D call: TRBD2 (5 bases). Germline lookup yields CDR1 LNHDA and CDR2 SQIVND (reference sequence). This CDR3 is 15 amino acids long. Trimming pared 3 bases from V and 0 bases from J, leaving 8 bases between. The full variable domain, with the rest looked up from reference TRBV19 and TRBJ2-2, is DGGITQSPKYLFRKEGQNVTLSCEQNLNHDAMYWYRQDPGQGLRLIYYSQIVNDFQKGDIAEGYSVSREKKESFPLTVTSAQKNPTAFYLCASSISRANTGELFFGEGSRLTVL.

The rearrangement joins TRBV4-3 to TRBJ2-1, with 7 bases matching TRBD2. With 4 bases clipped from V and 0 bases from J, the junction kept 9 bases outside the gene matches. CDR1 is LGHNA, CDR2 YSLEER, per germline. The CDR3 consists of 17 residues. The CDR3 coding sequence is TGCGCCAGCAGCCGAGCCCCAGCGGGGAGCTCCTACAATGAGCAGTTCTTC. This codes for CASSRAPAGSSYNEQFF.

The chain uses TRBV5-1 and TRBJ1-1, with TRBD1 matching 12 bases. V shed 1 base and J 1 base; nucleotides not matched to a gene: 5. CDR3 length: 17 amino acids. The germline V gene encodes CDR1 SGHRS and CDR2 YFSETQ. CDR3 DNA sequence: TGCGCCAGCAGCTTGCTAGGGACAGGGGGCGCGAACACTGAAGCTTTCTTT. Translated: CASSLLGTGGANTEAFF.

The chain joins TRBV5-4 to TRBJ1-2, with D tentatively TRBD1 (5 bases). Trimming took 4 bases from V and 1 from J, leaving 20 bases between them. The CDR3 is 17 residues long. Germline V lookup: CDR1 SGHNT, CDR2 YYREEE (reference sequence). CDR3 amino acids: CASSPSTDPRLNYGYTF. The CDR3 DNA reads as TGTGCCAGCAGCCCCTCGACAGACCCGCGCCTTAACTATGGCTACACCTTC. Based on the CDR3 plus reference TRBV5-4 and TRBJ1-2, the full variable domain is ETGVTQSPTHLIKTRGQQVTLRCSSQSGHNTVSWYQQALGQGPQFIFQYYREEENGRGNFPPRFSGLQFPNYSSELNVNALELDDSALYLCASSPSTDPRLNYGYTFGSGTRLTVV.

This sequence joins TRBV7-2 and TRBJ1-2; 7 nucleotides align to TRBD1. CDR3 length: 13 amino acids. V shed 5 bases and J 7 bases; nucleotides not matched to a gene: 7. CDR1 and CDR2 from the germline V gene are SGHTA and FQGNSA. The CDR3 nucleotides read TGTGCCAGCAGCCCTGAACAGGGGAGTGGCTACACCTTC. Its translation: CASSPEQGSGYTF.